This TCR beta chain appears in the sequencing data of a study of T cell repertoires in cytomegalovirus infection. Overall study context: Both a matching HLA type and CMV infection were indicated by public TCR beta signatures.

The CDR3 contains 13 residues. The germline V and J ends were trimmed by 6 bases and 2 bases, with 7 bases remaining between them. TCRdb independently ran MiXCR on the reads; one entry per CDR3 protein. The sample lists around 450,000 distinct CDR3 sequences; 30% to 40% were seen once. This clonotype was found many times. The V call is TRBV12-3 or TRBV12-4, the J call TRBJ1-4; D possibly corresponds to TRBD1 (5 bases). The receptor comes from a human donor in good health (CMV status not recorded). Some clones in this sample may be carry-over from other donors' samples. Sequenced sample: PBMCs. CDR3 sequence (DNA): TGTGCCAGCAGCTCAGGGACTAATGAAAAACTGTTTTTT. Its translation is CASSSGTNEKLFF.